The clone carrying this T cell receptor (beta chain) was detected many times. Using a J-beta primer mix together with a sample-barcoded 5' primer, a second PCR was run for roughly 7 to 11 cycles. A minimum of 2.5 million CDR3-containing paired-end reads was obtained for each sample. Each CDR3 protein is one row after TCRdb ran MiXCR on the 5' RACE reads. The data hold about 2 million distinct CDR3 sequences, with just under 50% observed a single time. Between the trimmed V and J ends, which lost 6 bases and 2 bases, there was a span of 10 bases. The length of the CDR3 is 12 residues. Germline values: CDR1 SQVTM, CDR2 ANQGSEA. Donors each provided about 9.5 milliliters of peripheral blood. Samples had at least 7 million PBMCs isolated from them. This record comes from a study of blood T cells in healthy people across ages.

The rearrangement uses TRBV29-1 and TRBJ1-2; D might be TRBD1 (6 bases). The clonotype comes from a woman in her forties in good health. The source material was blood. The CDR3 region has the DNA TGCAGCGTAGACAGGACCAACTATGGCTACACCTTC. Encoded protein: CSVDRTNYGYTF.